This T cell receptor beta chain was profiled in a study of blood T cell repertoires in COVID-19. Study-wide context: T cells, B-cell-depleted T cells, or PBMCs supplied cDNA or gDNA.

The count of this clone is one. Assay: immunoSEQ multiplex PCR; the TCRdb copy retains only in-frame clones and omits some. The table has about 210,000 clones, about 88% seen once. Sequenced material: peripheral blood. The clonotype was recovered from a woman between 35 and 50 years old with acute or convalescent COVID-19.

CDR3 sequence reads: CASSYSGTNTDTQYF. CDR3 DNA: TGTGCCAGCAGCTACTCCGGGACTAACACAGATACGCAGTATTTT. The chain combines TRBV11-1 with TRBJ2-3; TRBD2 matches at 7 bases. From germline, CDR1 is SGHAT and CDR2 FQDESV (reference sequence). This CDR3 is built from 15 residues. The J segment lost 2 bases and the V segment lost 4 bases, leaving 6 bases of the junction unmatched.